Detailed here is one T cell receptor beta chain. Its antigen is unidentified. Researchers reported that TCR beta cDNA libraries carried unique molecular identifiers. TCRdb passed the PCR reads through MiXCR, listing each CDR3 protein once. The repertoire holds about 760,000 distinct CDR3 sequences, with 25% to 30% as singletons. This sample is drawn from a study of post-analysis software for immune sequencing data. From germline, CDR1 is WNHNN and CDR2 SYGVQD (reference sequence). Trimming removed 4 bases at V and 3 bases at J, with 12 bases between. The CDR3 extends over 15 amino acids. Notes on the study in general: About five TRBV segments (TRBV5-6, TRBV5-1 and TRBV20-1 among them) occurred more frequently in patients than in controls.

The sample taken for sequencing was blood. This chain links TRBV10-1 with TRBJ2-2; tentative D call: TRBD1 (5 bases). The receptor's source is a girl aged 10 to 17 with multiple sclerosis. The CDR3 sequence is CASSVVPGHTGELFF. As DNA, the CDR3 is TGCGCCAGCAGTGTAGTCCCAGGGCACACCGGGGAGCTGTTTTTT.